These 14 T cell receptor beta chains originate from one sample sequenced in a study of shared clonotypes between healthy human individuals (dated by TCRdb to about 2020). CD8 naive samples were obtained by positive selection for CCR7 among CD45RO-negative cells, yielding a CD45RA+CCR7+ population from which TemRA cells were excluded. The library came from the immunoSEQ multiplex PCR assay. TCRdb took over this immuneACCESS table, retaining in-frame rearrangements with V and J assigned. Such tables are incomplete; in checked studies, under half of the missing clones stem from an unresolved V gene, and the remainder is unexplained. Across this sample there are roughly 2.1 million clones, with 90% to 95% seen only once. The top ten clonotypes cover 1.5% to 2% of the sample. Sequencing was carried out using naive CD8+ T cells from PBMCs. The label giving this sample's cell subset or site can be read as: CD45RA+CCR7+. These receptors were obtained from a man aged 18 to 35 in good health. Some clones in this sample may be carry-over from other donors' samples.

The chain is built from TRBV7-2 and TRBJ2-2; TRBD1 aligns across 8 bases. Germline V gives CDR1 SGHTA, CDR2 FQGNSA. V was pared by 6 bases and J by 1 base, with 4 bases of the junction left unmatched. The CDR3 runs to 15 residues. The CDR3 is CASRNRGVNTGELFF. In DNA, the CDR3 is TGTGCCAGCAGAAACAGGGGGGTGAACACCGGGGAGCTGTTTTTT.

The gene calls are TRBV5-6 and TRBJ2-7; D is undetermined. From germline, CDR1 is SGHDT and CDR2 YYEEEE. CDR3 length equals 14 residues. V was trimmed by 2 bases and J by 2 bases, leaving 11 bases between them. This CDR3 reads CASSFQPITYEQYF. The CDR3 DNA reads as TGTGCCAGCAGCTTCCAACCTATTACCTACGAGCAGTACTTC.

The genes are TRBV6-5 and TRBJ2-5; unclear D gene. CDR1 MNHEY and CDR2 SVGAGI come from the germline V gene. V gave up 5 bases and J gave up 5 bases, with 9 bases separating them. The CDR3 spans 12 residues. The CDR3 reads CASSTPWETQYF. The CDR3 nucleotides are TGTGCCAGCAGTACCCCTTGGGAGACCCAGTACTTC.

This sequence joins TRBV19 and TRBJ2-7; 10 bases line up with TRBD2. Trimming at V came to 4 bases and at J to 3 bases, leaving 9 bases not matched to a gene. The CDR3 runs to 16 residues. Germline CDR1 is LNHDA and CDR2 is SQIVND (reference sequence). The CDR3 DNA sequence: TGTGCCAGTAGTACACGGGCTAGCGGGAGTATCTACGAGCAGTACTTC. Translating gives CASSTRASGSIYEQYF.

The genes are TRBV4-1 and TRBJ1-4; D is perhaps TRBD1 (6 bases). This CDR3 contains 13 residues. Germline CDR1 reads MGHRA; CDR2 reads YSYEKL. Trimming removed 8 bases from V and 4 bases from J, with 11 bases in between. The CDR3 coding sequence is TGCGCCAGCCGGGGGCAGAATAATGAAAAACTGTTTTTT. This gives the protein CASRGQNNEKLFF.

The chain links TRBV21-1 to TRBJ2-7; the table's D call, TRBD1, has no DNA check behind it. TRBV21-1 counts as a pseudogene. The CDR3 has 14 amino acids. As DNA, the CDR3 is TGTGCCAGCAGCAAAAAAGGCACAGGATACGAGCAGTACTTC. This sequence encodes CASSKKGTGYEQYF.

This clone was found once. CDR3 nucleotides: TGCGCCAGCACCAGTAGGGGGGAGTGGCCCTACGAGCAGTACTTC. Its protein product is CASTSRGEWPYEQYF. V is TRBV5-1 and J is TRBJ2-7; D tentatively fits TRBD1 or TRBD2 (6 bases each). V gave up 6 bases and J gave up 2 bases, with 18 bases separating them. The CDR3 spans 15 residues. Germline loops: CDR1 SGHRS, CDR2 YFSETQ. The full variable domain, its missing parts supplied by reference TRBV5-1 and TRBJ2-7, is KAGVTQTPRYLIKTRGQQVTLSCSPISGHRSVSWYQQTPGQGLQFLFEYFSETQRNKGNFPGRFSGRQFSNSRSEMNVSTLELGDSALYLCASTSRGEWPYEQYFGPGTRLTVT.

The rearrangement links TRBV5-1 to TRBJ2-1; TRBD2 aligns across 13 bases. Germline trimming cut 2 bases from V and 9 bases from J; bases unmatched to any gene: 5. The CDR3 length is 15 residues. The V gene's germline CDR1 is SGHRS and CDR2 YFSETQ. CDR3 bases: TGCGCCAGCAGCTTACGGACTAGCGGGAGTGTTGAGCAGTTCTTC. The encoded protein is CASSLRTSGSVEQFF. Full variable domain (remainder filled in from reference TRBV5-1 and TRBJ2-1): KAGVTQTPRYLIKTRGQQVTLSCSPISGHRSVSWYQQTPGQGLQFLFEYFSETQRNKGNFPGRFSGRQFSNSRSEMNVSTLELGDSALYLCASSLRTSGSVEQFFGPGTRLTVL.

V usage is TRBV13 and J usage is TRBJ2-2, with TRBD1 identical over 11 bases. The CDR3 is 15 amino acids. Per germline, CDR1 PRHDT and CDR2 FYEKMQ (reference sequence). V dropped 3 bases and J dropped 7; count of bases not matched to a gene: 4. DNA for the CDR3: TGTGCCAGCAGCTTGGACAGGGGGCTTGTCGGGGAGCTGTTTTTT. Translated: CASSLDRGLVGELFF.

V is TRBV7-8 and J is TRBJ2-1; a possible D gene is TRBD2 (6 bases). Germline V lookup: CDR1 SGHVS, CDR2 FQNEAQ. V lost 6 bases and J 2 bases, leaving 14 bases between the germline ends. The CDR3 runs to 15 residues. Here the CDR3 reads CASSSVPGAYNEQFF. In DNA form, the CDR3 reads TGTGCCAGCAGTTCTGTTCCGGGGGCCTACAATGAGCAGTTCTTC.

The chain joins TRBV19 to TRBJ2-3; D uncertain. The CDR3 sequence is 14 residues long. CDR1 is LNHDA, CDR2 SQIVND, per germline (reference sequence). The germline V and J ends were trimmed by 3 bases and 2 bases, with 9 bases remaining between them. The CDR3 here is CASSIFDDTDTQYF. In DNA form, the CDR3 reads TGTGCCAGTAGTATCTTCGATGACACAGATACGCAGTATTTT.

The chain is built from TRBV19 and TRBJ2-1; 12 bases are a match to TRBD2. Germline CDR1 reads LNHDA; CDR2 reads SQIVND (reference sequence). V shed 3 bases, J shed 10 bases, and the junction held 10 bases outside the gene matches. CDR3 length equals 16 residues. The CDR3 reads CASSIFLTSGSWEQFF. The CDR3 DNA is TGTGCCAGTAGTATTTTTTTGACTAGCGGGAGCTGGGAGCAGTTCTTC. Using reference TRBV19 and TRBJ2-1 for the parts outside the CDR3, the full variable domain is DGGITQSPKYLFRKEGQNVTLSCEQNLNHDAMYWYRQDPGQGLRLIYYSQIVNDFQKGDIAEGYSVSREKKESFPLTVTSAQKNPTAFYLCASSIFLTSGSWEQFFGPGTRLTVL.

In regard to this clone: Other DNA sequences from this sample encode an identical CDR3 as well. This chain joins TRBV27 and TRBJ2-7; D ambiguous. Germline assignment: CDR1 MNHEY and CDR2 SMNVEV (reference sequence). The CDR3 spans 14 residues. The V end was cut by 3 bases, the J end by 1 base, with 10 bases between. CDR3 nucleotides: TGTGCCAGCAGTTTGACCGGGTCTTCCTACGAGCAGTACTTC. This translates into CASSLTGSSYEQYF.

This clone was observed a single time. The V and J genes are TRBV28 and TRBJ2-5, with 8 nucleotides matching TRBD1. Germline values: CDR1 MDHEN, CDR2 SYDVKM. The CDR3 is 16 residues long. The trim removed 5 bases at V and 1 base at J, leaving 9 bases unmatched. CDR3 loop: CASSGGTGLVQETQYF. In DNA form, the CDR3 reads TGTGCCAGCAGTGGGGGGACAGGTCTTGTCCAAGAGACCCAGTACTTC.